This T cell receptor (beta chain) derives from a study of blood T cell repertoires in COVID-19. Study at large: Acute-phase and convalescent COVID-19 samples originated in the United States, Italy and Spain.

CDR3 size: 17 residues. Per the germline V gene, CDR1 is WNHNN and CDR2 is SYGVQD (reference sequence). Trimming cost V 4 bases and J 1 base, with 17 bases left between them. The authors' processing: How many nucleated cells were present was estimated from reference gene primer amplification. TCRdb's table, derived via immunoSEQ multiplex PCR, lists solely in-frame clones and lacks some. The V and J calls and clone size are taken from that table; D and trimming were inferred from the DNA. Of about 280,000 clones in the sample, roughly 89% were seen once. Assignment of participants to cohorts was predicated upon participant-reported clinical history.

This clonotype was obtained from a woman in her sixties who had recovered from COVID-19. The chain combines TRBV10-1 with TRBJ2-1, with D tentatively TRBD1 (8 bases). Sequences were obtained from PBMCs or T cells enriched from blood (not recorded which). CDR3 region: CASSGPGGGRSYNEQFF. Written as DNA, the CDR3 is TGCGCCAGCAGTGGGCCAGGGGGCGGGAGATCCTACAATGAGCAGTTCTTC.